The source of this TCR beta chain is a study of blood T cell repertoires in COVID-19. The overall study: Acute and convalescent COVID-19 specimens originated in the United States, Italy and Spain. From T cells, B-cell-depleted T cells, or PBMCs came the material, which was cDNA or gDNA.

Assay used: immunoSEQ multiplex PCR; TCRdb lists only in-frame clones, some missing. The sample records approximately 250,000 clones, 75% to 85% being singletons. V lost 2 bases and J lost 8, with 12 bases in between. Germline V lookup: CDR1 KGHSH, CDR2 LQKENI. CDR3 size: 13 residues. V and J are TRBV18 and TRBJ1-2; D is uncertain. The material sequenced was peripheral blood. The clonotype comes from a human donor in a cohort sampled during active COVID-19. The CDR3 sequence is CASSPKETGGYTF. The CDR3 DNA sequence: TGTGCCAGCTCACCAAAGGAAACGGGGGGCTACACCTTC.